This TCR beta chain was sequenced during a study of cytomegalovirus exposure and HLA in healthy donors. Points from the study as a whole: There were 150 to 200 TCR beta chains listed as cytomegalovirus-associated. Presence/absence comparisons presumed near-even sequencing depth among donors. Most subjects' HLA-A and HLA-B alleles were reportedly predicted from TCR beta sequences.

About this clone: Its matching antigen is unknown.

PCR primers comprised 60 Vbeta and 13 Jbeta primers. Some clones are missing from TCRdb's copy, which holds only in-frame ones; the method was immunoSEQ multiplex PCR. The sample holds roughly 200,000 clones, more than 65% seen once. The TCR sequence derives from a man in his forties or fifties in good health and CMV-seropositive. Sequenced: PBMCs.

The DNA of the CDR3 is TGTGCCAGCAGCGTAGGGTCCCTAACCTCCTACGAGCAGTACTTC. This translates into CASSVGSLTSYEQYF. This chain connects TRBV9 to TRBJ2-7; no clear D gene. Germline V CDR1 and CDR2: SGDLS, YYNGEE. The CDR3 is 15 amino acids. With 0 bases removed from V and 0 bases from J, the gap between germline ends came to 10 bases.